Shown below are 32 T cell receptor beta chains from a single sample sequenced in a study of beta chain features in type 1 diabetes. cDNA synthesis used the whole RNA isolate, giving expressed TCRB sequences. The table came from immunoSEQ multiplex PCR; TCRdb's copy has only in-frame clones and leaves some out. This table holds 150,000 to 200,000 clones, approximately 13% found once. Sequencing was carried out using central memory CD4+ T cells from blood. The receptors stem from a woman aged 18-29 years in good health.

The CDR3 is CASSFGTGVIGYTF. The CDR3 bases are TGTGCCAGCAGTTTCGGGACAGGGGTGATTGGCTACACCTTC. The chain combines TRBV28 with TRBJ1-2; 10 bases align to TRBD1. Germline V lookup: CDR1 MDHEN, CDR2 SYDVKM. This CDR3 contains 14 residues. Trimming at V came to 3 bases and at J to 7 bases, leaving 5 bases not matched to a gene.

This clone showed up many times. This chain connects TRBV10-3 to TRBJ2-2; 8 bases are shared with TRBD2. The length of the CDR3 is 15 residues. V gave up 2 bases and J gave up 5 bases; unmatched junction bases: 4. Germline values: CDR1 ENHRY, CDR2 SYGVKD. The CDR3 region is CAISEAGRGTGELFF. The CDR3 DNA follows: TGTGCCATCAGTGAGGCCGGGAGGGGAACCGGGGAGCTGTTTTTT.

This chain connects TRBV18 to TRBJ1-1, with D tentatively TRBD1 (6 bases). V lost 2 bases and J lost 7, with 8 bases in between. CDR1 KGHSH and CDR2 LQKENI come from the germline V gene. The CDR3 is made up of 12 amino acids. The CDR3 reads CASSPGTFEAFF. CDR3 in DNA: TGTGCCAGCTCACCAGGGACATTTGAAGCTTTCTTT.

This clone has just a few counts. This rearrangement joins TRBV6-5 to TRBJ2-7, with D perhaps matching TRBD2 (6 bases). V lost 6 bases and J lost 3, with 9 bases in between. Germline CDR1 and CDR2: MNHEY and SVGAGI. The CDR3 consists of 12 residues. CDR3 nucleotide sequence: TGTGCCAGCAGAACTAGCTACTACGAGCAGTACTTC. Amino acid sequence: CASRTSYYEQYF.

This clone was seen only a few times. In DNA, the CDR3 is TGTGCCAGCAGCCCCGGGACAGGGAACTATGGCTACACCTTC. Encoded protein: CASSPGTGNYGYTF. The chain couples TRBV5-4 to TRBJ1-2; 9 bases agree with TRBD1. The CDR3 spans 14 residues. With 4 bases clipped from V and 2 bases from J, the junction kept 3 bases outside the gene matches. CDR1 and CDR2 from the germline V gene are SGHNT and YYREEE (reference sequence).

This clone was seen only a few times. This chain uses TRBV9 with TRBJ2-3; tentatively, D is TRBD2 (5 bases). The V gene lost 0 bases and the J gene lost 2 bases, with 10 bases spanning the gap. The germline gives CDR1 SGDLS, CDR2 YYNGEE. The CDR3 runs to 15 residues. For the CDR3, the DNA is TGTGCCAGCAGCGTAGTTGGAGGTTTCACAGATACGCAGTATTTT. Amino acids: CASSVVGGFTDTQYF.

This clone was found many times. The CDR3 here is CASSLGQGNREQYF. The CDR3 nucleotides read TGCGCCAGCAGCTTGGGACAGGGGAACCGCGAGCAGTACTTC. This sequence joins TRBV5-1 and TRBJ2-7; 8 nucleotides align to TRBD1. The CDR3 is 14 amino acids. Trimming at V came to 0 bases and at J to 6 bases, leaving 5 bases not matched to a gene. Germline assignment: CDR1 SGHRS and CDR2 YFSETQ.

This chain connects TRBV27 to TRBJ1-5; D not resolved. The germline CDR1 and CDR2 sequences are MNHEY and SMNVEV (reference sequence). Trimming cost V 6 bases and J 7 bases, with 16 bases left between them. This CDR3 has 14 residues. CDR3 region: CASSMTPTGQPQHF. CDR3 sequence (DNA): TGTGCCAGCAGCATGACACCAACGGGGCAGCCCCAGCATTTT.

DNA for the CDR3: TGTGCCAGCAGTGGGTGGCGGGAGAGGAAGCAGTACTTC. Encoded protein: CASSGWRERKQYF. The chain is built from TRBV6-1 and TRBJ2-7, with 7 bases that match TRBD2. Germline assignment: CDR1 MNHNS and CDR2 SASEGT. Germline trimming cut 4 bases from V and 8 bases from J; bases unmatched to any gene: 8. The CDR3 runs to 13 residues.

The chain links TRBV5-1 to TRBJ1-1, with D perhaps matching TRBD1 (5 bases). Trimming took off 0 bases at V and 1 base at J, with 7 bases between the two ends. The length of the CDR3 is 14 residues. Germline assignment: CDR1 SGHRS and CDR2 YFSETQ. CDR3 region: CASSLDRPNTEAFF. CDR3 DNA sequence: TGCGCCAGCAGCTTGGACAGGCCGAACACTGAAGCTTTCTTT.

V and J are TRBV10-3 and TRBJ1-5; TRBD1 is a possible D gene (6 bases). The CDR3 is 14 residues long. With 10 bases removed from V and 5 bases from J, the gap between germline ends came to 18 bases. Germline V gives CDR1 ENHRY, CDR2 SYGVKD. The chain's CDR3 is CATSGTPSDQPQHF. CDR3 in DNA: TGTGCCACATCCGGGACACCCTCTGATCAGCCCCAGCATTTT.

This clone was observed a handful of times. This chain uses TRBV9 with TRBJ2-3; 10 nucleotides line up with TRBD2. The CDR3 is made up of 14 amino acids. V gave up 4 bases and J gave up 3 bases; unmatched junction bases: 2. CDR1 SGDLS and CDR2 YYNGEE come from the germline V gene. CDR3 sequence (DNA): TGTGCCAGCAGCTCTAGCGGGAGAACAGATACGCAGTATTTT. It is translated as CASSSSGRTDTQYF.

CDR3: CASRGNTGELFF. CDR3 nucleotide sequence: TGTGCCTCCAGGGGGAACACCGGGGAGCTGTTTTTT. The V call is TRBV6-6, the J call TRBJ2-2; D possibly corresponds to TRBD1 (6 bases). The CDR3 is made up of 12 amino acids. Germline V CDR1 and CDR2: MNHNY, SVGAGI (reference sequence). The germline V and J ends were trimmed by 11 bases and 1 base, with 8 bases remaining between them.

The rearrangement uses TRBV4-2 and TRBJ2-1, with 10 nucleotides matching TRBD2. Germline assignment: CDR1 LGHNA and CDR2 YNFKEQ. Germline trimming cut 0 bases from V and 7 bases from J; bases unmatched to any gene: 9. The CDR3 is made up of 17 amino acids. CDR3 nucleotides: TGTGCCAGCAGCCAAGATCTTGTACTAGCGGGGAAAAATGAGCAGTTCTTC. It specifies CASSQDLVLAGKNEQFF.

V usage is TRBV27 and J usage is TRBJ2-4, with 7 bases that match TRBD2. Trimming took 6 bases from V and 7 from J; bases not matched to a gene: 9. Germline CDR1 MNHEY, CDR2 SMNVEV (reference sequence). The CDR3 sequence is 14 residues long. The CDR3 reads CASSGLVGVNIQYF. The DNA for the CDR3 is TGTGCCAGCAGCGGACTAGTGGGTGTTAACATTCAGTACTTC.

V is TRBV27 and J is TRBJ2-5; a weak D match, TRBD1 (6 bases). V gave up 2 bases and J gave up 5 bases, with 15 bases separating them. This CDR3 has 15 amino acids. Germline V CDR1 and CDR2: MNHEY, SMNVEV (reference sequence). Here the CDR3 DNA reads TGTGCCAGCAGTTTACGGAACAGGGAGTGGGAGACCCAGTACTTC. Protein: CASSLRNREWETQYF.

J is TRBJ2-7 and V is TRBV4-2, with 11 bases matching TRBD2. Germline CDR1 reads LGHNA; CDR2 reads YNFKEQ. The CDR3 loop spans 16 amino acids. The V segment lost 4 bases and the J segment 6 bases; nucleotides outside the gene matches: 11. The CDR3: CASSPLSLAGGSEQYF. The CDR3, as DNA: TGTGCCAGCAGCCCGCTTAGTCTAGCGGGAGGTTCCGAGCAGTACTTC.

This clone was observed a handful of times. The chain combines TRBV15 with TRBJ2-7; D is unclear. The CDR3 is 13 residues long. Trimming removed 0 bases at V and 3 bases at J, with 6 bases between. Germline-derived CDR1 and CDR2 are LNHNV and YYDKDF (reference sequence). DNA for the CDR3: TGTGCCACCAGCAGAGATTCTTTCTACGAGCAGTACTTC. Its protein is CATSRDSFYEQYF.

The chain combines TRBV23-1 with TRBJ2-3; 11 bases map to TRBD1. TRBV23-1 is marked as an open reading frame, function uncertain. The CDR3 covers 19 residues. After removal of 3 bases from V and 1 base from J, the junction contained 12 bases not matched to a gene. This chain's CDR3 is CASSHGTGGISDCTDTQYF. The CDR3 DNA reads TGCGCCAGCAGTCATGGGACAGGGGGGATCTCTGACTGCACAGATACGCAGTATTTT.

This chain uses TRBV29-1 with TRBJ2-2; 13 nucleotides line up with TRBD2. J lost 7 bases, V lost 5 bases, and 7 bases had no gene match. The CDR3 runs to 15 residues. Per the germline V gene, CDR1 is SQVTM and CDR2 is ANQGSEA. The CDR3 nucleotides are TGCAGCGTTTCCGGACTAGCGGGAGAGGGCGGGGAGCTGTTTTTT. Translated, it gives CSVSGLAGEGGELFF.

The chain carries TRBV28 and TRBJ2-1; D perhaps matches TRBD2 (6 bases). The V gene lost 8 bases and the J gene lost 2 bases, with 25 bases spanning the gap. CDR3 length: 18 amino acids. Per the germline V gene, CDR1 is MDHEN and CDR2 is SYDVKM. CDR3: CASLPGGRGVKAYNEQFF. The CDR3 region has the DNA TGTGCCAGCCTCCCCGGGGGTCGGGGTGTCAAAGCCTACAATGAGCAGTTCTTC.

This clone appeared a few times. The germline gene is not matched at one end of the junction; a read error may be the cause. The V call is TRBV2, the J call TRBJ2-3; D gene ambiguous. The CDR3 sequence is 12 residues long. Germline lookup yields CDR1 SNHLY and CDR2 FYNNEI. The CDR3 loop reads CAISESLDTQYF. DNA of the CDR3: TGTGCCATCAGTGAGTCGTTAGATACGCAGTATTTT.

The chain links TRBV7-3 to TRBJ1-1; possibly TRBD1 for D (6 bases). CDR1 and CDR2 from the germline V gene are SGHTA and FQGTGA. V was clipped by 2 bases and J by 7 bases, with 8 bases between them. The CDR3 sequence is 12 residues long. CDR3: CASSLDRFEAFF. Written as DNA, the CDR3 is TGTGCCAGCAGCTTAGACAGGTTTGAAGCTTTCTTT.

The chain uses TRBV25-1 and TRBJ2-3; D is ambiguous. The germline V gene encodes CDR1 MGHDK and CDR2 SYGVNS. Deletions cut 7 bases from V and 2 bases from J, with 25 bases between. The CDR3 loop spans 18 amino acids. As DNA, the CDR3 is TGTGCCAGCACCCCAAACAGCCTCATGGTGTCTAACACAGATACGCAGTATTTT. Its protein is CASTPNSLMVSNTDTQYF.

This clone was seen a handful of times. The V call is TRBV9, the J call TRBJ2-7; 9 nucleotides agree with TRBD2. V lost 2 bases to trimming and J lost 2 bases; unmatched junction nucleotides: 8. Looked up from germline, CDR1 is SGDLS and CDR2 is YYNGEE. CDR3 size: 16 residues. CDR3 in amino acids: CASSVGLAGKTYEQYF. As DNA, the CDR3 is TGTGCCAGCAGCGTGGGGCTAGCGGGGAAAACCTACGAGCAGTACTTC.

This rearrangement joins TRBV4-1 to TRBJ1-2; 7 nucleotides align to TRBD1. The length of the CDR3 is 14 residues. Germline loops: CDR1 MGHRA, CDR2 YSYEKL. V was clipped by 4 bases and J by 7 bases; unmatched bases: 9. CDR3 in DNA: TGCGCCAGCAGCCCCCCGGAGGGGGCCCGTGGCTACACCTTC. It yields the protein CASSPPEGARGYTF.

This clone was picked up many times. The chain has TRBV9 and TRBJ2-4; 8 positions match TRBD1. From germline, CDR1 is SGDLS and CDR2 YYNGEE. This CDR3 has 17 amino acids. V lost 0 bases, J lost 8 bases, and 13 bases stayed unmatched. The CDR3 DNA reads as TGTGCCAGCAGCGTAGAAGGGTCAGGGGGCGTGTTAGACATTCAGTACTTC. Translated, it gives CASSVEGSGGVLDIQYF.

The CDR3 protein is CASSLRWREGRGETQYF. The CDR3 DNA follows: TGTGCCAGCAGCTTACGATGGCGGGAGGGCCGCGGGGAGACCCAGTACTTC. V usage is TRBV7-2 and J usage is TRBJ2-5; 9 bases fit TRBD2. With V trimmed by 2 bases and J by 5 bases, 12 bases remained unmatched. The length of the CDR3 is 17 residues. In germline, CDR1 is SGHTA, CDR2 FQGNSA.

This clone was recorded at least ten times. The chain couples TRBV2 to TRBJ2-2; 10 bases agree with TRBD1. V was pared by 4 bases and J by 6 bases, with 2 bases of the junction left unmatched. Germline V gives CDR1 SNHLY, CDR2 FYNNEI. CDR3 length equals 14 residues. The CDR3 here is CASSVTGGPGELFF. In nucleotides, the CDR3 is TGTGCCAGCAGTGTGACAGGGGGCCCCGGGGAGCTGTTTTTT.

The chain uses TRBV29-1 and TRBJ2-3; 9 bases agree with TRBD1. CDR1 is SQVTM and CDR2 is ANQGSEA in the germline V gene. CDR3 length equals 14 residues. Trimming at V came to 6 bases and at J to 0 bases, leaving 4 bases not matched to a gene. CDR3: CSVLGTGSTDTQYF. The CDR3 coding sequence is TGCAGCGTCCTGGGGACAGGGAGCACAGATACGCAGTATTTT.

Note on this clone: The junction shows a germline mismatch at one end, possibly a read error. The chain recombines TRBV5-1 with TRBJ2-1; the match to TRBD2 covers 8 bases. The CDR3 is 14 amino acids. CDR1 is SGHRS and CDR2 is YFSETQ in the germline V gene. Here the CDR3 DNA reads TGCGCCAGCAGTTTGGGACTAGATTTCCATGAGCAGTTCTTC. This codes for CASSLGLDFHEQFF. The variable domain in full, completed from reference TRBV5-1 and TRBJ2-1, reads KAGVTQTPRYLIKTRGQQVTLSCSPISGHRSVSWYQQTPGQGLQFLFEYFSETQRNKGNFPGRFSGRQFSNSRSEMNVSTLELGDSALYLCASSLGLDFHEQFFGPGTRLTVL.

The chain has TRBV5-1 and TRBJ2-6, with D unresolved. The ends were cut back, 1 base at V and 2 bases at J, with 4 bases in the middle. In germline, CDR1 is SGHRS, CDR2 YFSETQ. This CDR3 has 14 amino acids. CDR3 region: CASSLTAGANVLTF. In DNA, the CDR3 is TGCGCCAGCAGCTTGACAGCTGGGGCCAACGTCCTGACTTTC.